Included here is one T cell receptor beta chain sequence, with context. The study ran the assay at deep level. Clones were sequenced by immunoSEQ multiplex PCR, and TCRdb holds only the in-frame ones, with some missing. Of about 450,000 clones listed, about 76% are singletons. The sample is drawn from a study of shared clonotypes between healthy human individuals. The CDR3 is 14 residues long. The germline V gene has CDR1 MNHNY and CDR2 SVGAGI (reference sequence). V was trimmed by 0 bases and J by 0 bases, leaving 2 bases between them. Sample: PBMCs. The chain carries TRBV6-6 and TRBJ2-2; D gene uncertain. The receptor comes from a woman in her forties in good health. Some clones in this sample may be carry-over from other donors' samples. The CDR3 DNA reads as TGTGCCAGCAGTTACTCCCCGAACACCGGGGAGCTGTTTTTT. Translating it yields CASSYSPNTGELFF.